The 14 T cell receptor beta chains listed next were all sequenced from one sample in a study of shared clonotypes between healthy human individuals. Assay: immunoSEQ multiplex PCR; the TCRdb copy retains only in-frame clones and omits some. This sample yields 2 million to 3 million clones, of which approximately 94% are seen a single time; more than 0.35% belongs to the top ten. Specimen: naive CD4+ T cells from PBMCs. Subset reported: CD45RA+ positively selected. The receptors here all came from a man aged 18 to 29 in good health. Some clones in this sample may be carry-over from other donors' samples.

The chain combines TRBV7-3 with TRBJ2-3, with TRBD1 matching 7 bases. The CDR3 consists of 15 residues. The V segment lost 5 bases and the J segment 3 bases; nucleotides outside the gene matches: 8. Germline values: CDR1 SGHTA, CDR2 FQGTGA. This CDR3 reads CASSRGPSRTDTQYF. In DNA form, the CDR3 reads TGTGCCAGCAGCAGGGGGCCTAGCCGAACAGATACGCAGTATTTT.

J is TRBJ2-1 and V is TRBV9, with 7 bases matching TRBD1. Germline V gene sequence: CDR1 SGDLS, CDR2 YYNGEE. The V segment lost 4 bases and the J segment 5 bases; nucleotides outside the gene matches: 9. The CDR3 extends over 15 amino acids. CDR3: CASSSRLDRDNEQFF. In DNA, the CDR3 is TGTGCCAGCAGCTCCCGACTTGACAGGGACAATGAGCAGTTCTTC. The full variable domain, its missing parts supplied by reference TRBV9 and TRBJ2-1, is DSGVTQTPKHLITATGQRVTLRCSPRSGDLSVYWYQQSLDQGLQFLIQYYNGEERAKGNILERFSAQQFPDLHSELNLSSLELGDSALYFCASSSRLDRDNEQFFGPGTRLTVL.

The chain has TRBV28 and TRBJ1-5; unclear D gene. Between the trimmed V and J ends, which lost 7 bases and 2 bases, there was a span of 12 bases. This CDR3 contains 14 residues. CDR1 and CDR2 from the germline V gene are MDHEN and SYDVKM. Here the CDR3 reads CASIPRRGNQPQHF. The CDR3 bases are TGTGCCAGCATCCCGAGAAGGGGCAATCAGCCCCAGCATTTT.

In regard to this clone: The sample has other DNA sequences that encode this CDR3 too. J is TRBJ2-7 and V is TRBV28; perhaps TRBD2 as D (5 bases). Germline CDR1 MDHEN, CDR2 SYDVKM. The length of the CDR3 is 14 residues. Trimming removed 3 bases from V and 4 bases from J, with 13 bases in between. The CDR3 DNA reads TGTGCCAGCAGTTTTCCTGGGAGCCTTTACGAGCAGTACTTC. Its translation is CASSFPGSLYEQYF.

V usage is TRBV11-3 and J usage is TRBJ1-1; D is uncertain. Germline CDR1 reads SGHNT; CDR2 reads YENEEA. This CDR3 spans 15 amino acids. V gave up 1 base and J gave up 1 base, with 10 bases separating them. DNA of the CDR3: TGTGCCAGCAGCTTAGCCGGCGGAGGGAACACTGAAGCTTTCTTT. This sequence encodes CASSLAGGGNTEAFF.

This clone was recorded once. The rearrangement links TRBV7-9 to TRBJ2-3, with D tentatively TRBD1 (5 bases). With 3 bases removed from V and 2 bases from J, the gap between germline ends came to 9 bases. The CDR3 has 14 amino acids. Germline-derived CDR1 and CDR2 are SEHNR and FQNEAQ (reference sequence). CDR3 in amino acids: CASSFRGSTDTQYF. CDR3 coding DNA: TGTGCCAGCAGCTTTAGGGGATCCACAGATACGCAGTATTTT.

This chain connects TRBV5-4 to TRBJ2-7; 10 nucleotides align to TRBD2. The V and J ends lost 0 bases and 1 base, in that order; junction bases with no gene match: 7. Germline-derived CDR1 and CDR2 are SGHNT and YYREEE (reference sequence). The CDR3 has 17 amino acids. The CDR3 here is CASSLAWSSGRSYEQYF. CDR3 bases: TGTGCCAGCAGCTTGGCTTGGTCTAGCGGGAGATCCTACGAGCAGTACTTC.

V and J are TRBV28 and TRBJ2-7, with 10 bases identical to TRBD2. Germline V gene sequence: CDR1 MDHEN, CDR2 SYDVKM. V lost 5 bases to trimming and J lost 4 bases; unmatched junction nucleotides: 11. The CDR3 covers 16 residues. The CDR3 protein is CASSIGDGLAVYEQYF. CDR3 bases: TGTGCCAGCAGTATAGGGGATGGACTAGCGGTTTACGAGCAGTACTTC.

The V call is TRBV7-2, the J call TRBJ2-1, with 12 bases aligning to TRBD1. The junction had 8 bases not matched to a gene; V was cut back by 4 bases and J by 7 bases. The CDR3 covers 16 residues. Germline CDR1 is SGHTA and CDR2 is FQGNSA. The CDR3 region has the DNA TGTGCCAGCAGCTCTCCCGGGACAGGGGGCAGAAATGAGCAGTTCTTC. Protein: CASSSPGTGGRNEQFF.

The rearrangement joins TRBV28 to TRBJ2-1; unclear D gene. CDR1 is MDHEN and CDR2 is SYDVKM in the germline V gene. V was pared by 0 bases and J by 4 bases, with 10 bases between. This CDR3 contains 15 residues. CDR3 protein: CASSLWSAPYNEQFF. CDR3 DNA sequence: TGTGCCAGCAGTTTATGGTCGGCACCTTACAATGAGCAGTTCTTC.

This clone was detected once. This chain links TRBV9 with TRBJ2-5; D ambiguous. Germline V gene data show CDR1 as SGDLS and CDR2 as YYNGEE. The CDR3 consists of 14 residues. Trimming cost V 4 bases and J 5 bases, with 15 bases left between them. CDR3 sequence (DNA): TGTGCCAGCAGCCCCCGGCCGATAAGGGAGACCCAGTACTTC. As protein: CASSPRPIRETQYF.

For this clone: Other DNA sequences in the same sample also yield this CDR3. The chain combines TRBV19 with TRBJ1-5; TRBD1 agrees at 8 bases. V dropped 5 bases and J dropped 0; count of bases not matched to a gene: 3. This CDR3 contains 15 residues. The germline V gene encodes CDR1 LNHDA and CDR2 SQIVND (reference sequence). The CDR3 nucleotides are TGTGCCAGTAGTTACAGGGGGGGTAGCAATCAGCCCCAGCATTTT. It is translated as CASSYRGGSNQPQHF.

The rearrangement uses TRBV27 and TRBJ2-3; possibly TRBD1 or TRBD2 for D (5 bases each). Germline V gives CDR1 MNHEY, CDR2 SMNVEV (reference sequence). V was cut by 5 bases and J by 7 bases, with 19 bases left in between. The CDR3 has 15 residues. The CDR3: CASSNPPGPLYTQYF. CDR3 nucleotide sequence: TGTGCCAGCAGTAACCCACCGGGGCCGCTATATACGCAGTATTTT.

This clone was counted a few times. The gene calls are TRBV6-6 and TRBJ1-2, with no clear D. Germline V gene lookup returns CDR1 MNHNY and CDR2 SVGAGI (reference sequence). V was cut by 2 bases and J by 4 bases, with 11 bases left in between. CDR3 length: 14 amino acids. The CDR3 region is CASSYTSGSYGYTF. The CDR3 coding sequence is TGTGCCAGCAGTTACACTTCGGGTAGCTATGGCTACACCTTC.